Judged by abundance, the clone carrying this TCR beta chain is medium-sized. Germline assignment: CDR1 SEHNR and CDR2 FQNEAQ (reference sequence). This CDR3 is built from 15 residues. With 6 bases clipped from V and 9 bases from J, the junction kept 9 bases outside the gene matches. Each CDR3 protein gets one entry after TCRdb re-called the reads with MiXCR. Among approximately 4,800 distinct CDR3 sequences listed, over 9% were seen once. The sequence was obtained from a human donor with rheumatoid arthritis. The chain uses TRBV7-9 and TRBJ1-6; TRBD1 agrees at 9 bases. Sequenced sample: CD4+ T cells from peripheral blood. In DNA, the CDR3 is TGTGCCAGCAGTGGGGACAGGGAATCGAGTTCACCCCTCCACTTT. It translates to CASSGDRESSSPLHF.